This T cell receptor beta chain comes out of a study of post-analysis software for immune sequencing data. The TCR beta cDNA libraries contained unique molecular identifiers. Yield was around 500,000 cDNA molecules from around 1 to 9.1 million T cells. MiXCR was run by TCRdb on the PCR reads, yielding one entry per CDR3 protein. This table has fewer than 850,000 distinct CDR3 sequences, 25% to 30% appearing once. General observations from the study: Roughly 5 TRBV segments occurring more often in patients than controls included TRBV5-6, TRBV5-1 and TRBV20-1. People with multiple sclerosis had a significantly lower normalized Chao1 diversity than controls did.

The V gene's germline CDR1 is SQVTM and CDR2 ANQGSEA. V was clipped by 0 bases and J by 9 bases, with 12 bases between them. The CDR3 spans 13 residues. As concerns this clonotype: Antigen: not known.

This sequence joins TRBV29-1 and TRBJ2-1; D possibly corresponds to TRBD2 (5 bases). This TCR was sampled from a girl aged 10 to 17 with multiple sclerosis. The sequencing sample was made of blood. The chain's CDR3 is CSVEDREASEQFF. DNA of the CDR3: TGCAGCGTTGAAGATCGGGAAGCGTCTGAGCAGTTCTTC.